This is a list of T cell receptor beta chains from one sample in a study of T cells after yellow fever vaccination. TCRdb independently ran MiXCR on the 5' RACE reads; one entry per CDR3 protein. The profile covers about 500,000 distinct CDR3 sequences, with approximately 16% appearing a single time and about 18% taken by the ten largest. Specimen: PBMCs, collected about 5 days after the first yellow fever vaccination. The receptors stem from a man aged 18 to 29 who received the YFV17D yellow fever vaccine. Each CDR3 is given with its conserved first and last residue. A D gene is named only where the DNA matches it firmly. Some rows mark clone size as missing; the rest say once, few, many or name a class of expanded clone.

V	J	size	D	CDR3	DNA
TRBV9	TRBJ1-6	-	-	CASAASSYNSPLHF	TGTGCCAGTGCGGCTAGCTCCTATAATTCACCCCTCCACTTT
TRBV7-2	TRBJ2-2	-	-	CASSPRLGTTGELFF	TGTGCCAGCAGCCCTAGACTAGGGACCACCGGGGAGCTGTTTTTT
TRBV6-2/TRBV6-3	TRBJ2-1	-	TRBD2	CASMGGGAYNEQFF	TGTGCCAGCATGGGCGGGGGGGCCTACAATGAGCAGTTCTTC
TRBV6-6	TRBJ2-1	-	-	CASSYGVGDEQFF	TGTGCCAGCAGTTACGGTGTGGGGGATGAGCAGTTCTTC
TRBV6-5	TRBJ2-2	once	-	CASSYSMAATWAGEQFF	TGTGCCAGCAGTTACTCGATGGCGGCAACTTGGGCCGGGGAGCAGTTTTTT
TRBV7-2	TRBJ1-5	few	-	CASSLGRASYSNQPQHF	TGTGCCAGCAGCTTAGGACGGGCCTCATATAGCAATCAGCCCCAGCATTTT
TRBV4-3	TRBJ1-4	few	-	CASSQGGSYEKLFF	TGCGCCAGCAGCCAGGGCGGGAGCTATGAAAAACTGTTTTTT
TRBV5-1	TRBJ1-4	-	-	CASSFYGPSATNEKLFF	TGCGCCAGCAGCTTTTACGGGCCGTCAGCAACTAATGAAAAACTGTTTTTT
TRBV5-1	TRBJ1-2	-	TRBD1	CASSLEGTGHGYTF	TGCGCCAGCAGCTTGGAGGGGACAGGCCATGGCTACACCTTC
TRBV28	TRBJ2-2	-	TRBD2	CASSLGGGGNTGELFF	TGTGCCAGCAGTTTAGGCGGGGGGGGGAACACCGGGGAGCTGTTTTTT
TRBV11-2	TRBJ1-6	few	-	CASSHPGTERHF	TGTGCCAGCAGCCATCCCGGGACTGAAAGACACTTT
TRBV20-1	TRBJ2-1	few	-	CSVSRGGDYNEQFF	TGCAGTGTCAGCAGGGGGGGCGATTACAATGAGCAGTTCTTC
TRBV12-3/TRBV12-4	TRBJ1-6	few	-	CASSLVHGDNSPLHF	TGTGCCAGCAGTTTGGTACACGGCGATAATTCACCCCTCCACTTT
TRBV18	TRBJ1-2	many	-	CASSPDSLYGYTF	TGTGCCAGCTCACCCGACTCATTATATGGCTACACCTTC
TRBV12-3/TRBV12-4	TRBJ2-5	-	TRBD2	CASSHSGGFPETQYF	TGTGCCAGCAGCCATAGCGGGGGTTTCCCAGAGACCCAGTACTTC
TRBV12-3/TRBV12-4	TRBJ1-6	few	-	CASSFALSPLHF	TGTGCCAGCAGTTTTGCACTTTCACCCCTCCACTTT
TRBV29-1	TRBJ2-5	-	-	CSVGRGKETQYF	TGCAGCGTTGGTAGGGGCAAAGAGACCCAGTACTTC